This is a list of T cell receptor beta chains from one sample in a study of T cell responses to AZD1222 COVID-19 vaccine. Sequencing used immunoSEQ multiplex PCR; TCRdb keeps in-frame clones, though not all of them. The data contain 95,000 to 150,000 clones, roughly 92% of them singletons. The input for sequencing was peripheral blood, taken on day 0 of AZD1222 vaccination. The receptors were gathered from an adult in good health. Both conserved end residues are part of each CDR3. The order of the fields is clone size, V gene, D gene, J gene, CDR3 DNA, CDR3 protein. A D gene is named only where the DNA matches it firmly. Clone size is given for some rows only: seen once, a few or many times, or a class if the clone is expanded.

>-|TRBV3-1/TRBV3-2|-|TRBJ1-1
TGTGCCAGCAGCGACCACGGGGACCCTTGGGGCGCTTTCTTT
CASSDHGDPWGAFF
>-|TRBV19|TRBD1|TRBJ1-6
TGTGCCAGTAGTCTACGGACAGGGGGCTCCTATAATTCACCCCTCCACTTT
CASSLRTGGSYNSPLHF
>-|TRBV5-6|-|TRBJ1-3
TGTGCCAGCAGCCCCCGGAGAGGAAACACCATATATTTT
CASSPRRGNTIYF
>-|TRBV20-1|TRBD1|TRBJ1-2
TGCAGTATCGGGACAGACTATGGCTACACCTTC
CSIGTDYGYTF
>-|TRBV11-1|-|TRBJ1-4
TGTGCCAGCAGCGCAAACAGGGCCCGCGAAAAACTGTTTTTT
CASSANRAREKLFF
>-|TRBV24-1|-|TRBJ2-5
TGTGCCACCGCCGACGGGGAGACCCAGTACTTC
CATADGETQYF
>-|TRBV28|TRBD1|TRBJ1-2
TGTGCCAGCGGGGGACAGGGAGGAGGTAACTATGGCTACACCTTC
CASGGQGGGNYGYTF
>-|TRBV5-5|TRBD1|TRBJ1-1
TGTGCCAGCAGCTTTACTACAGGGGGCGGCACTGAAGCTTTCTTT
CASSFTTGGGTEAFF
>once|TRBV5-4|TRBD2|TRBJ2-1
TGTGCCAGCAGCTTGGGAGCGGGAGGGTACAATGAGCAGTTCTTC
CASSLGAGGYNEQFF
>-|TRBV2|TRBD1|TRBJ1-2
TGTGCCAGCAGTTTTGCCCCGGGACAGGGGGGTGGCTACACCTTC
CASSFAPGQGGGYTF
>-|TRBV29-1|-|TRBJ2-5
TGCAGCGTTGAAGTGGTCCGGGGAGAGACCCAGTACTTC
CSVEVVRGETQYF
>few|TRBV5-4|-|TRBJ1-2
TGTGCCAGCAGCTTGGACAGGGTGGGCTACACCTTC
CASSLDRVGYTF
>few|TRBV6-5|TRBD1|TRBJ2-7
TGTGCCAGCAGTAAACAGGGGGCCGAGCCCTACGAGCAGTACTTC
CASSKQGAEPYEQYF
>-|TRBV3-1/TRBV3-2|-|TRBJ1-6
TGTGCCAGCAGCCAATCTGGACGGAATAATTCACCCCTCCACTTT
CASSQSGRNNSPLHF
>-|TRBV5-1|TRBD1|TRBJ1-1
TGCGCCAGCAGCGGGGACAGGCAGAACACTGAAGCTTTCTTT
CASSGDRQNTEAFF
>-|TRBV5-6|TRBD1|TRBJ1-2
TGTGCCAGCAGCATGGGGACAGCCAGTTATGGCTACACCTTC
CASSMGTASYGYTF
>once|TRBV19|TRBD2|TRBJ2-1
TGTGCCAGTAGTATTGGACTAGCGGGGGGGAGCTCCTACAATGAGCAGTTCTTC
CASSIGLAGGSSYNEQFF
>once|TRBV7-8|-|TRBJ1-6
TGTGCCAGCAGCTTAGGATGGACAGAGTATAATTCACCCCTCCACTTT
CASSLGWTEYNSPLHF
>few|TRBV28|-|TRBJ1-2
TGTGCCAGCAGAAGCCGGGGGGGAGTAAACTATGGCTACACCTTC
CASRSRGGVNYGYTF
>-|TRBV11-3|TRBD1|TRBJ2-5
TGTGCCAGCAGCTTAGCCAGGGGGACACAAGAGACCCAGTACTTC
CASSLARGTQETQYF
>-|TRBV7-9|-|TRBJ1-1
TGTGCCAGCAGCTTTCTAGACACCTCCACTGAAGCTTTCTTT
CASSFLDTSTEAFF
>-|TRBV19|TRBD1|TRBJ1-5
TGTGCCAGTAGTACAACAGGGGGCGGGCAGCCCCAGCATTTT
CASSTTGGGQPQHF
>-|TRBV5-1|TRBD1|TRBJ2-1
TGCGCCAGCAGCTGGGGACAGGGGGGTTACAATGAGCAGTTCTTC
CASSWGQGGYNEQFF
>-|TRBV7-2|-|TRBJ1-5
TGTGCCAGCAGCTTAGACGGGATCCAGCCCCAGCATTTT
CASSLDGIQPQHF
>-|TRBV6-1|-|TRBJ1-5
TGTGCCAGCAGTGAGGGAGATAGCAATCAGCCCCAGCATTTT
CASSEGDSNQPQHF
>-|TRBV6-2/TRBV6-3|TRBD2|TRBJ2-1
TGTGCCAGCAGTTACGCGAGAGCGGGAGAGGGTCACAATGAGCAGTTCTTC
CASSYARAGEGHNEQFF
>-|TRBV3-1/TRBV3-2|TRBD2|TRBJ2-5
TGTGCCAGCAGCCAAGTGGCTAGCGGGGGCGAGACCCAGTACTTC
CASSQVASGGETQYF
>-|TRBV7-8|-|TRBJ1-3
TGTGCCAGCAGCCCCTGGCGACAGCGGGGAAACACCATATATTTT
CASSPWRQRGNTIYF
>-|TRBV7-6|TRBD2|TRBJ2-7
TGTGCCAGCAGCTCCCAGTCTAGCGGGGGGCCCTACGAGCAGTACTTC
CASSSQSSGGPYEQYF
>-|TRBV19|TRBD1|TRBJ2-1
TGTGCCAGTAGTTTCCCCAGGGACAGGGGCTCCTACAATGAGCAGTTCTTC
CASSFPRDRGSYNEQFF
>-|TRBV5-4|-|TRBJ2-2
TGTGCCAGCAGCTTGGAGCAGCCCGGGGAGCTGTTTTTT
CASSLEQPGELFF
>-|TRBV7-2|TRBD2|TRBJ2-4
TGTGCCAGCTCCTCCGGCGGGGGGAACATTCAGTACTTC
CASSSGGGNIQYF
>-|TRBV7-3|TRBD2|TRBJ2-1
TGTGCCAGCAGCCGCCCCGGACTAGCGGGGGGGCCGGATGAGCAGTTCTTC
CASSRPGLAGGPDEQFF
>-|TRBV6-5|-|TRBJ2-2
TGTGCCAGCAGCGGGAGAGGGACCGGGGAGCTGTTTTTT
CASSGRGTGELFF
>-|TRBV5-5|TRBD2|TRBJ2-2
TGTGCCAGCAGCCGCCGGGGGGACCCGAACACCGGGGAGCTGTTTTTT
CASSRRGDPNTGELFF
>-|TRBV19|TRBD1|TRBJ1-5
TGTGCCAGTAGCACCACAGGGGGGATATCTCAGCCCCAGCATTTT
CASSTTGGISQPQHF
>-|TRBV24-1|TRBD1|TRBJ1-5
TGTGCCACCAGTGATTTCCGACAGGGTTCTCAGCCCCAGCATTTT
CATSDFRQGSQPQHF
>once|TRBV7-9|-|TRBJ1-2
TGTGCCAGCAGCCCCCCCGGGGCTGGAGGCTACACCTTC
CASSPPGAGGYTF
>-|TRBV11-2|-|TRBJ1-3
TGTGCCAGCAGCGACTCAGGGCCCGGGAATGGAAACACCATATATTTT
CASSDSGPGNGNTIYF
>-|TRBV7-9|TRBD1|TRBJ1-4
TGTGCCAGCAGCTTAAGGGACAGCAATGAAAAACTGTTTTTT
CASSLRDSNEKLFF
>-|TRBV30|-|TRBJ1-1
TGTGCCTGGGGAGGTGCTACGCCGCCCGAAGCTTTCTTT
CAWGGATPPEAFF
>-|TRBV2|-|TRBJ2-3
TGTGCCAGCAGTGATCAGGGTAGCACAGATACGCAGTATTTT
CASSDQGSTDTQYF
>-|TRBV7-9|TRBD1|TRBJ1-3
TGTGCCAGCAGCTTGGGGACAGGGAACACCATATATTTT
CASSLGTGNTIYF
>-|TRBV12-5|-|TRBJ2-7
TGTGCTAGTGGTCTCCTACAGGGCTCCTACGAGCAGTACTTC
CASGLLQGSYEQYF
>-|TRBV29-1|-|TRBJ2-3
TGCAGCGTATCCAGGGGAGAAAACACAGATACGCAGTATTTT
CSVSRGENTDTQYF